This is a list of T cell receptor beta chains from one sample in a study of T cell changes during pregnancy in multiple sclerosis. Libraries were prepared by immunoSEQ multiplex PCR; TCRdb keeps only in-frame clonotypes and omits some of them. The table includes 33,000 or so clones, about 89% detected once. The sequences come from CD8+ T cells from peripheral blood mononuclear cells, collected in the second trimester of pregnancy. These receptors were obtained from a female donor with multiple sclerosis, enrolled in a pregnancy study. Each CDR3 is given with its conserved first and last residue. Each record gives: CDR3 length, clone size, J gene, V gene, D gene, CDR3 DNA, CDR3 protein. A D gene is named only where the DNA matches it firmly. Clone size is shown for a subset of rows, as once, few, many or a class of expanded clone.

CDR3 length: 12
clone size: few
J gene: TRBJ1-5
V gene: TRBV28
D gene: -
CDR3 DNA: TGTGCCAGCAGTTCCAGAAATCAGCCCCAGCATTTT
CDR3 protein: CASSSRNQPQHF

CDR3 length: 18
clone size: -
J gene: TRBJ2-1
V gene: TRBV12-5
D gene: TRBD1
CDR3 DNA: TGTGCTAGTGGTTTGGTCGCGGGGCAGGGGGCGCGGGACAATGAGCAGTTCTTC
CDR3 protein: CASGLVAGQGARDNEQFF

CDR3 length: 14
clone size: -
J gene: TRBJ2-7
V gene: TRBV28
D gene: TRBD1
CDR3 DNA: TGTGCCAGCACCCCTTGGACAGGAAACTACGAGCAGTACTTC
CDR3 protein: CASTPWTGNYEQYF

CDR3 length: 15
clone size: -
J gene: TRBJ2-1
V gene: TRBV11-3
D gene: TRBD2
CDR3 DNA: TGTGCCAGCAGCCGAATAGCGGGAGGATTGGAGGAGCAGTTCTTC
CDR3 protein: CASSRIAGGLEEQFF

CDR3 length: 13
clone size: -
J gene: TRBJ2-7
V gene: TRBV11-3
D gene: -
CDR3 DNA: TGTGCCAGCAGCCCAGGCCGGGGCTACGAGCAGTACTTC
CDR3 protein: CASSPGRGYEQYF

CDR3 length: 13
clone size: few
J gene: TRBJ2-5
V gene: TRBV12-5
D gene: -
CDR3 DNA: TGTGCTAGTGGGCAAGGGGTCGGACAGACCCAGTACTTC
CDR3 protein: CASGQGVGQTQYF

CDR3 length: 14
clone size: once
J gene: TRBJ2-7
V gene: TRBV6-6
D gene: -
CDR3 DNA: TGTGCCAGCCACAAGGGGACTGCCTCCTACGAGCAGTACTTC
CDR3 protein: CASHKGTASYEQYF

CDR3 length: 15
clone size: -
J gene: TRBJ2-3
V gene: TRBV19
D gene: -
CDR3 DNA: TGTGCCAGTAGCGGCAACCCGGGGGACACAGATACGCAGTATTTT
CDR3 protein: CASSGNPGDTDTQYF

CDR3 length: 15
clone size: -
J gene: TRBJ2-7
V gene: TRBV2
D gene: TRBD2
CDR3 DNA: TGTGCCAGCACAGGGACTAGCGGGATCTCCTACGAGCAGTACTTC
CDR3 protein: CASTGTSGISYEQYF

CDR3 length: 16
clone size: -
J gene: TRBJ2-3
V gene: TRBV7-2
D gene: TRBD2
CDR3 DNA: TGTGCCAGCAGCTTAGCCCCTAGCGGCGCCACAGATACGCAGTATTTT
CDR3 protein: CASSLAPSGATDTQYF

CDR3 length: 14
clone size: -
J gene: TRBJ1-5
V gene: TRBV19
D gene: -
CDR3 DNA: TGTGCCAGTAGTATCCCTCAGGGAAATCAGCCCCAGCATTTT
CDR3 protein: CASSIPQGNQPQHF

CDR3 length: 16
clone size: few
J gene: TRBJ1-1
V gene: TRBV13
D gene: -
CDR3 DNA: TGTGCCAGCAGCCCTATTCCCCACAGGACAAACACTGAAGCTTTCTTT
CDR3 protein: CASSPIPHRTNTEAFF

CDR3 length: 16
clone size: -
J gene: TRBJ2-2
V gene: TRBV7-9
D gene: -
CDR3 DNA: TGTGCCAGCAGCTCTACCATAGCGGAGCCTTTCGGGGAGCTGTTTTTT
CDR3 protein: CASSSTIAEPFGELFF

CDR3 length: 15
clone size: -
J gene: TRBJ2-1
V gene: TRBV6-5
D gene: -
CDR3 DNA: TGTGCCAGCAGTAATCCCATGAGCTCCTACAATGAGCAGTTCTTC
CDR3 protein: CASSNPMSSYNEQFF

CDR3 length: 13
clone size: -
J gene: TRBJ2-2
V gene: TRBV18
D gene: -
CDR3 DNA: TGTGCCAGCCGGACAGTGAACACCGGGGAGCTGTTTTTT
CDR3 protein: CASRTVNTGELFF

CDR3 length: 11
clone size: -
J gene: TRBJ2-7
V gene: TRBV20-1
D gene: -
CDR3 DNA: TGCAGTGCTAGAGTATCCTACGAGCAGTACTTC
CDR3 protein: CSARVSYEQYF

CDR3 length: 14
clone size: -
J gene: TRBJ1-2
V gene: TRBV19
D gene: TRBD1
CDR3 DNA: TGTGCCAGTAGCGGGACAGGGGAAAGACGAAGCTACACCTTC
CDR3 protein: CASSGTGERRSYTF

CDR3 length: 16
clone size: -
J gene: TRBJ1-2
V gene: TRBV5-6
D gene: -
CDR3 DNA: TGTGCCAGCAGCTTGGGGACAGTTTACGCTAACTATGGCTACACCTTC
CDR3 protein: CASSLGTVYANYGYTF

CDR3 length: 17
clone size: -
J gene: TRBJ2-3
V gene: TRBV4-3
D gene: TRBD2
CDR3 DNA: TGCGCCAGCAGCCCCCTTTATGAGCGGGAGACGGCAGATACGCAGTATTTT
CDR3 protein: CASSPLYERETADTQYF

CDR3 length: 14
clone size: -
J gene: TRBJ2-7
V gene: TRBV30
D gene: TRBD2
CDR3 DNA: TGTGCCTGGAGTGAGGGCGGGAGCTCCTACGAGCAGTACTTC
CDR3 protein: CAWSEGGSSYEQYF

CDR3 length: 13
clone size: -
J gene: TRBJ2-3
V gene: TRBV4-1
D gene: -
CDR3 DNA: TGCGCCAGCAGCCAAGATAATAGAGATACGCAGTATTTT
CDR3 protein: CASSQDNRDTQYF

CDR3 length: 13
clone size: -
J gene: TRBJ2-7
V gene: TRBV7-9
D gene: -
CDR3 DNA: TGTGCCAGCAGTCGACTAGTTCAACTCGAGCAGTACTTC
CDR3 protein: CASSRLVQLEQYF